The source of this T cell receptor (beta chain) is a study of shared clonotypes between healthy human individuals. Terminally differentiated effector memory CD45RA+ cells were excluded by CCR7 positive selection of CD45RO-negative cells. The CDR3 loop spans 13 amino acids. The germline V gene has CDR1 SGHDN and CDR2 FVKESK. V lost 4 bases and J 6 bases, leaving 10 bases between the germline ends. DNA at 200 ng, roughly 27,000 T cell genomes, went into sorted-subset replicate PCRs. Sequencing used immunoSEQ multiplex PCR; TCRdb keeps in-frame clones, though not all of them. The sample lists about 2.1 million clones, 93% occurring once.

Sequenced input: naive CD8+ T cells from PBMCs. The receptor's source is a man aged 18 to 29 in good health. Some clones in this sample may be carry-over from other donors' samples. The V call is TRBV14, the J call TRBJ2-1; a weak D match, TRBD1 (6 bases). CDR3 in DNA: TGTGCCAGCAGCCCCCACAGGGCCAATGAGCAGTTCTTC. It yields the protein CASSPHRANEQFF.